This TCR beta chain stems from a study of cytomegalovirus exposure and HLA in healthy donors (dated by TCRdb to about 2017). About the investigation overall: According to a later analysis, one platform produced both the roughly 130 validation repertoires and the 720 or so repertoires of the first cohort. The study was designed to test whether signatures of past pathogen exposure could be identified by cataloging public T cell receptors. A separate validation cohort of about 110 different subjects was used in addition to the roughly 640-subject first cohort. To predict cytomegalovirus infection status, the study combined high-throughput TCR immunosequencing, statistical association of individual TCRs with disease status, and machine learning.

What the authors observed across the whole study: In a later analysis, TCRs clustered in the first cohort were found to also tend to co-occur in the roughly 110 validation repertoires, with 90% to 95% of cluster scores above 0. The authors suggested that the approach could potentially be extended to other disease states and immunological phenotypes. A total of about 150 TCR beta chains were listed by the study as associated with cytomegalovirus. All 120 or so repertoires were used to score co-occurrence in the validation cohort in a later analysis, because that analysis had no HLA typing for the cohort. Across donors, most TCR sequences were observed very rarely, whereas some public TCRs were present in many individuals. Three of the identified cytomegalovirus-associated TCR beta chains were confirmed in vitro to be specific for cytomegalovirus antigens. In both the original and validation cohorts, the classifier was reported to diagnose cytomegalovirus status with high specificity and sensitivity.

Taken from the germline V gene (reference sequence), the CDR1 and CDR2 loops are LNHDA and SQIVND. Spanning cysteine to phenylalanine, the CDR3 consists of 16 amino acids. Only the CDR3 portion is preserved as DNA: 48 bases, with reading frame beginning at the first base. Trimming takes 6 bases from V and 0 bases from J, and the germline ends sit 15 bases apart. The donors belonged to the validation cohort of roughly 120 subjects, which was separate from the approximately 610-subject first cohort. To note about this clone: Its antigen target is currently unknown. No base qualities exist here, and no much larger clone lies one base off it.

Libraries were constructed by the immunoSEQ multiplex PCR assay. On the authors' methods: A statistical classification framework was developed to diagnose cytomegalovirus status using the catalog of TCR beta chain sequences. Entries here come from immuneACCESS through TCRdb and include only in-frame sequences with V and J called. Some clones fail to appear in such tables; in the studies checked, an unresolved V gene covers under half of the shortfall, and the cause of the remainder is unknown. The V and J calls and clone size come from that table; D and trimming were worked out from the DNA. Here the sample has fewer than 200,000 clones; about four fifths occur a single time. The leading ten clones occupy 2.8% of the sample.

The sample was PBMCs. This receptor was identified in a woman under 30 in good health and CMV-seropositive. In this chain, TRBV19 is recombined with TRBJ2-1; no D gene is confidently identified. The bases read TGTGCCAGTAGCGTTCCGACGGCTAGCTCCTACAATGAGCAGTTCTTC. It encodes CASSVPTASSYNEQFF. The variable domain in full, with residues beyond the CDR3 obtained from the reference TRBV19 and TRBJ2-1 genes, is DGGITQSPKYLFRKEGQNVTLSCEQNLNHDAMYWYRQDPGQGLRLIYYSQIVNDFQKGDIAEGYSVSREKKESFPLTVTSAQKNPTAFYLCASSVPTASSYNEQFFGPGTRLTVL.